These 30 T cell receptor beta chains were sequenced from one sample in a study of T-cell reconstitution after alpha-beta-depleted transplantation in children. For TCRbeta, the library was prepared with unique molecular identifiers. MiXCR was run by TCRdb on the PCR reads, yielding one entry per CDR3 protein. The table records approximately 230,000 distinct CDR3 sequences, about 24% of them present only once. The sample consisted of PBMCs, mostly from graft donor cells, taken 360 days after TCRalphabeta/CD19-depleted stem cell transplant. Every receptor here comes from a female patient aged 2-10 years who had a stem cell transplant for congenital amegakaryocytic thrombocytopenia, so the T cells may come from the graft donor.

In its sample, this clonotype was seen many times. The V call is TRBV10-2, the J call TRBJ2-2; D not certain. The CDR3 covers 12 residues. Germline V gives CDR1 WSHSY, CDR2 SAAADI. Trimming stripped 3 bases from V and 5 bases from J, with 4 bases between. CDR3 sequence reads: CASSEGTGELFF. The CDR3, as DNA: TGCGCCAGCAGTGAAGGGACCGGGGAGCTGTTTTTT.

This clonotype showed up many times. The V gene is TRBV10-1, the J gene TRBJ2-7; D may correspond to TRBD1 or TRBD2 (5 bases each). V dropped 6 bases and J dropped 3 bases, with 12 bases sitting between them. The CDR3 loop spans 13 amino acids. Looked up from germline, CDR1 is WNHNN and CDR2 is SYGVQD (reference sequence). The CDR3 DNA reads as TGCGCCAGCAGCCTGGGACCTATCTACGAGCAGTACTTC. This codes for CASSLGPIYEQYF.

This chain connects TRBV11-2 to TRBJ1-2; D is ambiguous. Trimming cost V 0 bases and J 3 bases, with 8 bases left between them. This CDR3 is 14 amino acids long. The germline gives CDR1 SGHAT, CDR2 FQNNGV. This CDR3 reads CASSLEHRDYGYTF. For the CDR3, the DNA is TGTGCCAGCAGCTTAGAACACCGGGACTATGGCTACACCTTC.

V gene TRBV28 combines with J gene TRBJ1-1; possibly TRBD1 for D (5 bases). Germline CDR1 reads MDHEN; CDR2 reads SYDVKM. Trimming removed 6 bases from V and 4 bases from J, with 15 bases in between. This CDR3 spans 14 amino acids. CDR3 in amino acids: CASSLIWDGTEAFF. The CDR3 coding sequence is TGTGCCAGCAGCTTGATCTGGGACGGCACTGAAGCTTTCTTT.

The gene calls are TRBV2 and TRBJ2-1; D may be TRBD2 (6 bases). The CDR3 has 14 residues. Germline V CDR1 and CDR2: SNHLY, FYNNEI. V was shortened by 0 bases and J by 6 bases, with 9 bases between the two germline ends. CDR3 sequence: CASSEARGINEQFF. In nucleotides, the CDR3 is TGTGCCAGCAGTGAAGCGCGGGGCATCAATGAGCAGTTCTTC.

The chain recombines TRBV27 with TRBJ2-2; maybe TRBD2 (6 bases). The CDR3 runs to 14 residues. Trimming pared 0 bases from V and 4 bases from J, leaving 6 bases between. The germline gives CDR1 MNHEY, CDR2 SMNVEV (reference sequence). The CDR3 region has the DNA TGTGCCAGCAGTTTATCGGAGGGCACCGGGGAGCTGTTTTTT. Amino acids: CASSLSEGTGELFF.

This clonotype was observed a few times. The chain employs TRBV4-1 and TRBJ2-7; possibly TRBD2 for D (5 bases). From germline, CDR1 is MGHRA and CDR2 YSYEKL. V was clipped by 1 base and J by 3 bases, with 7 bases between them. The CDR3 has 13 residues. The CDR3 DNA is TGCGCCAGCAGCCAAGGACTAATCTACGAGCAGTACTTC. Residues: CASSQGLIYEQYF.

The chain joins TRBV5-8 to TRBJ2-2, with D perhaps matching TRBD1 (5 bases). Per germline, CDR1 SGHTS and CDR2 YDEGEE. Trimming cost V 4 bases and J 5 bases, with 15 bases left between them. The CDR3 is 15 amino acids. CDR3 sequence reads: CASSRRRVETGELFF. CDR3 nucleotides: TGTGCCAGCAGCCGCCGCAGGGTAGAAACCGGGGAGCTGTTTTTT.

There are many counts of this clonotype. The chain employs TRBV6-5 and TRBJ2-3; 7 nucleotides line up with TRBD1. V was pared by 6 bases and J by 0 bases, with 9 bases of the junction left unmatched. In germline, CDR1 is MNHEY, CDR2 SVGAGI. This CDR3 is 16 amino acids long. Here the CDR3 DNA reads TGTGCCAGCAGACGCGCCGGGACAGAAAGCACAGATACGCAGTATTTT. Amino acid sequence: CASRRAGTESTDTQYF.

This clonotype was detected only a few times. The chain carries TRBV12-3 or TRBV12-4 and TRBJ2-7, with TRBD2 identical over 7 bases. The CDR3 is made up of 14 amino acids. V gave up 6 bases and J gave up 3 bases; unmatched junction bases: 8. CDR3 nucleotides: TGTGCCAGCAGCCGACCCGGGGGGTTCTACGAGCAGTACTTC. It codes for CASSRPGGFYEQYF.

The chain couples TRBV5-1 to TRBJ2-1; 8 nucleotides align to TRBD2. V shed 3 bases and J 2 bases; nucleotides not matched to a gene: 10. Germline V gene sequence: CDR1 SGHRS, CDR2 YFSETQ. This CDR3 region has 17 residues. The CDR3 nucleotides read TGCGCCAGCAGCTACCCACTAGCGGACATTACCTACAATGAGCAGTTCTTC. Protein sequence: CASSYPLADITYNEQFF.

This chain joins TRBV12-3 or TRBV12-4 and TRBJ2-3; D remains unclear. V was clipped by 5 bases and J by 2 bases, with 8 bases between them. The CDR3 has 13 residues. CDR3 coding DNA: TGTGCCAGCAGTCCCACGAACACAGATACGCAGTATTTT. It yields the protein CASSPTNTDTQYF.

On this clonotype itself: This sequence may be a read error, since a much larger clone differs from it by one base. This chain uses TRBV3-1 with TRBJ2-7, with unresolved D. CDR3 length: 12 residues. The germline V gene encodes CDR1 LGHDT and CDR2 YNNKEL (reference sequence). Trimming left V 0 bases short and J 5 bases short, with 5 bases between. CDR3 in amino acids: CASSQDNNEQYF. In DNA form, the CDR3 reads TGTGCCAGCAGCCAAGACAACAACGAGCAGTACTTC.

This clonotype was counted ten times or more. The V call is TRBV12-3 or TRBV12-4, the J call TRBJ2-1, with 9 bases identical to TRBD2. CDR3 length: 15 residues. V gave up 1 base and J gave up 5 bases; unmatched junction bases: 3. The CDR3 nucleotides read TGTGCCAGCAGTTTAGGGCTAGCGGGGAACAATGAGCAGTTCTTC. It is translated as CASSLGLAGNNEQFF.

This clonotype was seen more than once but under ten times. This chain connects TRBV24-1 to TRBJ2-7; TRBD2 agrees at 8 bases. After removal of 7 bases from V and 5 bases from J, the junction contained 6 bases not matched to a gene. This CDR3 region has 13 residues. Germline V gives CDR1 KGHDR, CDR2 SFDVKD. The CDR3 reads CATRGTSPNEQYF. The CDR3 DNA sequence: TGTGCCACCAGAGGGACTAGTCCCAACGAGCAGTACTTC.

As to this clonotype: Being one base from a much bigger clone, this may be a read error. The rearrangement joins TRBV4-2 to TRBJ2-7; 8 bases agree with TRBD2. The CDR3 loop spans 15 amino acids. The germline CDR1 and CDR2 sequences are LGHNA and YNFKEQ. Losses at the gene ends were 0 bases for V and 7 bases for J; bases not matched to a gene: 8. The CDR3 DNA reads as TGTGCCAGCAGCCAAGATGCAATAGCGGGACATGAGCAGTACTTC. Its translation: CASSQDAIAGHEQYF.

The J gene is TRBJ1-2, the V gene TRBV6-5; D perhaps matches TRBD1 (6 bases). The ends were cut back, 3 bases at V and 6 bases at J, with 14 bases in the middle. The CDR3 totals 14 residues. Germline CDR1 is MNHEY and CDR2 is SVGAGI. The CDR3 spells CASSYSWQGNGYTF. The CDR3 nucleotides read TGTGCCAGCAGTTATTCCTGGCAGGGGAATGGCTACACCTTC.

The chain carries TRBV20-1 and TRBJ2-2; TRBD1 matches 7 bases. The CDR3 length is 19 residues. CDR1 and CDR2 (germline): DFQATT, SNEGSKA (reference sequence). V dropped 1 base and J dropped 4; count of bases not matched to a gene: 18. CDR3 protein: CSARALTWGSGGSTGELFF. The CDR3 nucleotides read TGCAGTGCTAGAGCACTTACTTGGGGGTCAGGGGGAAGCACCGGGGAGCTGTTTTTT.

At least ten counts were recorded for this clonotype. The V gene is TRBV20-1, the J gene TRBJ2-7, with TRBD1 matching 7 bases. V shed 3 bases, J shed 2 bases, and the junction held 1 base outside the gene matches. From germline, CDR1 is DFQATT and CDR2 SNEGSKA (reference sequence). CDR3 length: 12 residues. The CDR3 DNA is TGCAGTGCTAGGCAGGGGGCCTACGAGCAGTACTTC. Its translation: CSARQGAYEQYF.

This clonotype has more than one count but fewer than ten. The V call is TRBV4-1, the J call TRBJ1-6; 8 positions match TRBD1. In germline, CDR1 is MGHRA, CDR2 YSYEKL. This CDR3 has 15 residues. Losses at the gene ends were 3 bases for V and 7 bases for J; bases not matched to a gene: 5. The CDR3 protein is CASSQDRARNSPLHF. In DNA, the CDR3 is TGCGCCAGCAGCCAGGACAGGGCAAGAAATTCACCCCTCCACTTT.

This clonotype came up a few times. V and J are TRBV27 and TRBJ2-1, with 7 nucleotides matching TRBD2. Trimming cost V 5 bases and J 6 bases; bases outside gene matches: 13. This CDR3 contains 16 residues. The V gene's germline CDR1 is MNHEY and CDR2 SMNVEV (reference sequence). CDR3 amino acids: CASSRLLGPGGNEQFF. The CDR3, as DNA: TGTGCCAGCAGTCGATTGCTCGGACCGGGAGGCAATGAGCAGTTCTTC.

The table lists this clonotype with a few counts. CDR3 sequence: CSVAVGSLGYEQYF. DNA for the CDR3: TGCAGCGTTGCAGTCGGGAGCTTGGGCTACGAGCAGTACTTC. The V gene is TRBV29-1, the J gene TRBJ2-7; a possible D gene is TRBD2 (6 bases). The V end lost 4 bases, the J end lost 3 bases, and 16 bases lay between the germline ends. This CDR3 is 14 amino acids long. CDR1 is SQVTM and CDR2 is ANQGSEA in the germline V gene.

This clonotype came up many times. The J gene is TRBJ2-3, the V gene TRBV7-9; 11 nucleotides match TRBD2. CDR1 and CDR2 from the germline V gene are SEHNR and FQNEAQ (reference sequence). The CDR3 consists of 15 residues. With V trimmed by 8 bases and J by 2 bases, 6 bases remained unmatched. The CDR3 here is CASDLAGGLTDTQYF. The CDR3 DNA follows: TGTGCCAGCGATCTAGCGGGGGGCCTCACAGATACGCAGTATTTT.

The chain couples TRBV7-9 to TRBJ2-3; a weak D match, TRBD2 (5 bases). V lost 5 bases, J lost 3 bases, and 12 bases lay in between. Per germline, CDR1 SEHNR and CDR2 FQNEAQ (reference sequence). This CDR3 has 14 residues. In DNA, the CDR3 is TGTGCCAGCAGCGCGCCGGGATTGACAGATACGCAGTATTTT. It specifies CASSAPGLTDTQYF.

With regard to this clonotype: An end of the junction does not agree with germline; a read error may underlie this. The genes are TRBV13 and TRBJ2-7; 8 bases are shared with TRBD1. Germline loops: CDR1 PRHDT, CDR2 FYEKMQ (reference sequence). This CDR3 has 22 residues. This chain's CDR3 is CASSLGQFRGTGIVNYPYEQYF. CDR3 nucleotide sequence: TGTGCCAGCAGTTTAGGACAATTTAGGGGGACAGGTATCGTAAATTATCCCTACGAGCAGTACTTC.

This clonotype was recorded a few times. A read error may account for a junction end that differs from germline. The chain links TRBV12-3 or TRBV12-4 to TRBJ2-1; 7 nucleotides match TRBD1. This CDR3 spans 18 amino acids. The CDR3 DNA sequence: TGTACCAGCAGTTGGTCCCCGGGACAGCCCTCTTCCTACAATGAGCAGTTCTTC. Protein sequence: CTSSWSPGQPSSYNEQFF.

In its sample, this clonotype was seen a few times. The chain combines TRBV5-5 with TRBJ2-3, with unresolved D. CDR1 and CDR2 (germline): SGHKS, YYEKEE (reference sequence). The V end was cut by 0 bases, the J end by 6 bases, with 5 bases between. This CDR3 has 12 amino acids. CDR3 sequence reads: CASSLEGDTQYF. CDR3 bases: TGTGCCAGCAGCTTGGAAGGCGATACGCAGTATTTT. Full variable domain (rest looked up from reference TRBV5-5 and TRBJ2-3): DAGVTQSPTHLIKTRGQQVTLRCSPISGHKSVSWYQQVLGQGPQFIFQYYEKEERGRGNFPDRFSARQFPNYSSELNVNALLLGDSALYLCASSLEGDTQYFGPGTRLTVL.

In this sample, this clonotype turned up a few times. The DNA for the CDR3 is TGTGCCAGCAGCCAAGGCTTGTTCTATAACTATGGCTACACCTTC. Its translation is CASSQGLFYNYGYTF. The rearrangement uses TRBV3-1 and TRBJ1-2; D ambiguous. The CDR3 length is 15 residues. Germline-derived CDR1 and CDR2 are LGHDT and YNNKEL (reference sequence). V lost 1 base to trimming and J lost 1 base, with 10 bases between them.

This CDR3 reads CSALTGSARDTQYF. Written as DNA, the CDR3 is TGCAGTGCCTTGACAGGGTCGGCCCGAGATACGCAGTATTTT. The chain is built from TRBV20-1 and TRBJ2-3, with 7 bases aligning to TRBD1. This CDR3 is 14 amino acids long. Unmatched junction bases numbered 11, after V lost 6 bases and J lost 5 bases. CDR1 and CDR2 (germline): DFQATT, SNEGSKA (reference sequence).

This rearrangement joins TRBV6-7 to TRBJ2-3, with TRBD1 identical over 11 bases. TRBV6-7 is flagged as an ORF with uncertain function. J lost 5 bases, V lost 0 bases, and 4 bases had no gene match. CDR3 length: 16 amino acids. The CDR3 DNA reads as TGTGCCAGCAGTTACTCGGGGACAGGGGGGGTAGATACGCAGTATTTT. Translated: CASSYSGTGGVDTQYF.